This T cell receptor beta chain was sequenced during a study of radiation and T cells in renal cell carcinoma. On the study more broadly: Nephrectomy followed 15 Gy stereotactic body radiation by 4 weeks.

Data came from immunoSEQ multiplex PCR; TCRdb stores just in-frame clones and leaves some out. The data contain 120,000 or so clones, roughly four fifths of them singletons. The time point was: blood 2 weeks post-SBRT. Sample treatment: 15 Gy SBRT to primary tumor, nephrectomy 4 weeks later. The CDR3 is 14 residues long. Between the trimmed V and J ends, which lost 4 bases and 3 bases, there was a span of 11 bases. CDR1 and CDR2 from the germline V gene are SGHTA and FQGNSA. This sample comprised blood, obtained from a patient whose treatment included radiotherapy and nephrectomy. This receptor was taken from a woman aged 60 to 75 with renal cell carcinoma. The chain carries TRBV7-2 and TRBJ2-3, with a possible D match to TRBD1 (6 bases). The CDR3 sequence: CASSSGQITDTQYF. Here the CDR3 DNA reads TGTGCCAGCAGCTCCGGACAGATAACAGATACGCAGTATTTT.